The 30 T cell receptor beta chains below all came from one sample that was sequenced in a study of blood T cell repertoires in COVID-19. Assay used: immunoSEQ multiplex PCR; TCRdb lists only in-frame clones, some missing. The table includes over 200,000 clones, 87% detected once. The sample comprised peripheral blood. All receptors derive from a man in his forties or fifties with active or convalescent COVID-19.

This chain connects TRBV6-2 or TRBV6-3 to TRBJ2-1; a possible D gene is TRBD2 (5 bases). V shed 6 bases and J shed 1 base, with 16 bases lying between them. This CDR3 spans 16 amino acids. Germline V lookup: CDR1 MNHEY, CDR2 SVGEGT. The CDR3 region is CASSLNGRVSYNEQFF. The DNA for the CDR3 is TGTGCCAGCAGCCTCAATGGGCGGGTATCCTACAATGAGCAGTTCTTC.

The DNA of the CDR3 is TGTGCCAGTAGTAACAGGGGGCATGGAGATACGCAGTATTTT. It is translated as CASSNRGHGDTQYF. The chain combines TRBV19 with TRBJ2-3; TRBD1 agrees at 9 bases. This CDR3 has 14 residues. The V segment lost 4 bases and the J segment 5 bases; nucleotides outside the gene matches: 4. Germline lookup yields CDR1 LNHDA and CDR2 SQIVND (reference sequence).

The sample holds one count of this clone. The chain joins TRBV4-2 to TRBJ2-1; D uncertain. The CDR3 consists of 16 residues. Trimming left V 0 bases short and J 5 bases short, with 14 bases between. The germline V gene encodes CDR1 LGHNA and CDR2 YNFKEQ. The CDR3 nucleotides read TGTGCCAGCAGCCAAGATTCCACCGCGTTTCACAATGAGCAGTTCTTC. Its protein is CASSQDSTAFHNEQFF.

The V gene is TRBV6-5, the J gene TRBJ2-7; 7 bases are a match to TRBD1. The CDR3 contains 15 residues. V lost 5 bases to trimming and J lost 1 base; unmatched junction nucleotides: 8. The germline V gene encodes CDR1 MNHEY and CDR2 SVGAGI. The CDR3 DNA reads as TGTGCCAGCAGTCACGACAGGGTGGTATCCTACGAGCAGTACTTC. As protein: CASSHDRVVSYEQYF.

The V and J genes are TRBV7-8 and TRBJ2-7; no clear D. Germline V gives CDR1 SGHVS, CDR2 FQNEAQ. This CDR3 region has 14 residues. The V gene lost 5 bases and the J gene lost 2 bases, with 13 bases spanning the gap. CDR3 loop: CASSPSPGPYEQYF. The CDR3 bases are TGTGCCAGCAGCCCATCCCCAGGCCCCTACGAGCAGTACTTC. Using reference TRBV7-8 and TRBJ2-7 for the parts outside the CDR3, the full variable domain is GAGVSQSPRYKVAKRGQDVALRCDPISGHVSLFWYQQALGQGPEFLTYFQNEAQLDKSGLPSDRFFAERPEGSVSTLKIQRTQQEDSAVYLCASSPSPGPYEQYFGPGTRLTVT.

In its sample, this clone was seen a few times. The rearrangement joins TRBV4-1 to TRBJ2-5; 13 bases agree with TRBD2. The CDR3 spans 16 residues. Per germline, CDR1 MGHRA and CDR2 YSYEKL. V gave up 3 bases and J gave up 5 bases; unmatched junction bases: 6. DNA for the CDR3: TGCGCCAGCAGCCACCCACTAGCGGGGGGGTTGGAGACCCAGTACTTC. Protein sequence: CASSHPLAGGLETQYF.

The V gene is TRBV18, the J gene TRBJ1-1; D might be TRBD1 (6 bases). Trimming removed 6 bases at V and 11 bases at J, with 16 bases between. The germline CDR1 and CDR2 sequences are KGHSH and LQKENI. CDR3 length equals 12 residues. The CDR3 loop is CASSPNRDYAFF. CDR3 nucleotide sequence: TGTGCCAGCTCGCCCAACAGGGACTATGCTTTCTTT.

This chain joins TRBV18 and TRBJ1-1; a possible D gene is TRBD1 (6 bases). Trimming stripped 3 bases from V and 8 bases from J, with 13 bases between. The length of the CDR3 is 13 residues. Germline V gene sequence: CDR1 KGHSH, CDR2 LQKENI. As DNA, the CDR3 is TGTGCCAGCTCACCGCCCGGACAGTACGAAGCTTTCTTT. This gives the protein CASSPPGQYEAFF.

This chain links TRBV9 with TRBJ1-1, with D possibly matching TRBD1 (6 bases). V lost 2 bases and J 4 bases, leaving 9 bases between the germline ends. Germline CDR1 is SGDLS and CDR2 is YYNGEE. The CDR3 runs 13 residues. The chain's CDR3 is CASSVPGATEAFF. Written as DNA, the CDR3 is TGTGCCAGCAGCGTTCCAGGGGCCACTGAAGCTTTCTTT.

This chain links TRBV9 with TRBJ2-7; possibly TRBD1 for D (6 bases). Trimming removed 0 bases from V and 4 bases from J, with 17 bases in between. The germline CDR1 and CDR2 sequences are SGDLS and YYNGEE. The CDR3 contains 16 residues. CDR3 bases: TGTGCCAGCAGCGTAGCTACGGGCAGGGGTGAATACGAGCAGTACTTC. Its translation: CASSVATGRGEYEQYF.

The rearrangement uses TRBV5-1 and TRBJ2-2, with 8 bases aligning to TRBD1. Trimming removed 0 bases from V and 9 bases from J; junction bases left unmatched: 7. Looked up from germline, CDR1 is SGHRS and CDR2 is YFSETQ. This CDR3 spans 15 amino acids. The CDR3 loop is CASSLGQGIIRELFF. The CDR3 DNA sequence: TGCGCCAGCAGCTTGGGACAGGGGATAATACGGGAGCTGTTTTTT.

The V call is TRBV9, the J call TRBJ1-2; weak D call: TRBD1 (6 bases). The CDR3 covers 16 residues. Germline-derived CDR1 and CDR2 are SGDLS and YYNGEE. The germline V and J ends were trimmed by 3 bases and 0 bases, with 15 bases remaining between them. The CDR3 nucleotides are TGTGCCAGCAGCGATGGGGGGGCCCAAGCTAACTATGGCTACACCTTC. This gives the protein CASSDGGAQANYGYTF.

This clone was observed once. The chain links TRBV5-1 to TRBJ2-3; 12 bases line up with TRBD2. The ends lost 1 base at V and 3 bases at J; junction bases unmatched: 0. The CDR3 covers 15 residues. The germline V gene encodes CDR1 SGHRS and CDR2 YFSETQ. The CDR3 DNA reads as TGCGCCAGCAGCTTGCTAGCGGGGGGGACAGATACGCAGTATTTT. Translating gives CASSLLAGGTDTQYF. The whole variable domain, filled in from reference TRBV5-1 and TRBJ2-3, reads KAGVTQTPRYLIKTRGQQVTLSCSPISGHRSVSWYQQTPGQGLQFLFEYFSETQRNKGNFPGRFSGRQFSNSRSEMNVSTLELGDSALYLCASSLLAGGTDTQYFGPGTRLTVL.

This chain links TRBV10-2 with TRBJ1-1; possible D gene TRBD1, 5 bases. The germline V gene has CDR1 WSHSY and CDR2 SAAADI. Trimming shortened V by 2 bases and J by 10 bases, and 11 bases separated the two germline ends. This CDR3 contains 12 residues. The CDR3: CASSEAGGAAFF. DNA for the CDR3: TGCGCCAGCAGTGAGGCGGGGGGAGCAGCTTTCTTT.

The chain joins TRBV6-5 to TRBJ1-6; 11 nucleotides line up with TRBD1. The CDR3 totals 15 residues. CDR1 MNHEY and CDR2 SVGAGI come from the germline V gene. V trimming: 6 bases; J trimming: 11 bases; junction bases outside the gene matches: 9. The CDR3 protein is CASRPTGTGGPPLHF. CDR3 nucleotides: TGTGCCAGCAGGCCTACCGGGACAGGGGGGCCACCCCTCCACTTT.

The chain carries TRBV27 and TRBJ2-7, with 7 bases fitting TRBD2. Germline V gene lookup returns CDR1 MNHEY and CDR2 SMNVEV (reference sequence). This CDR3 has 15 amino acids. V trimming: 6 bases; J trimming: 0 bases; junction bases outside the gene matches: 8. CDR3 nucleotide sequence: TGTGCCAGCAGAATTAGCGGGTGGAGCTCCTACGAGCAGTACTTC. It encodes CASRISGWSSYEQYF.

J is TRBJ1-2 and V is TRBV28; D is possibly TRBD1 (5 bases). With 2 bases removed from V and 4 bases from J, the gap between germline ends came to 20 bases. Germline V gives CDR1 MDHEN, CDR2 SYDVKM. CDR3 length: 17 amino acids. The CDR3 region has the DNA TGTGCCAGCAGTTTAGTTCCTCTATCCGACAGTGCCTATGGCTACACCTTC. It encodes CASSLVPLSDSAYGYTF.

The rearrangement links TRBV24-1 to TRBJ2-5, with TRBD1 as a possible D gene (6 bases). CDR1 and CDR2 from the germline V gene are KGHDR and SFDVKD. The CDR3 totals 14 residues. Trimming took off 9 bases at V and 1 base at J, with 14 bases between the two ends. CDR3 sequence: CATANRDFQETQYF. The DNA of the CDR3 is TGTGCCACCGCCAACAGGGATTTCCAAGAGACCCAGTACTTC.

This clone was seen a few times. The rearrangement uses TRBV25-1 and TRBJ2-2, with TRBD2 identical over 7 bases. V lost 1 base and J lost 4; bases outside the gene matches: 9. The germline V gene encodes CDR1 MGHDK and CDR2 SYGVNS. The CDR3 runs 17 residues. CDR3 coding DNA: TGTGCCAGCAGTGAATCGCGACGGGAGGCCACCACCGGGGAGCTGTTTTTT. Translation gives CASSESRREATTGELFF.

V usage is TRBV11-2 and J usage is TRBJ1-1; D possibly corresponds to TRBD1 (5 bases). Germline loops: CDR1 SGHAT, CDR2 FQNNGV. The V end was cut by 0 bases, the J end by 12 bases, with 17 bases between. The CDR3 has 14 residues. This CDR3 reads CASSLDTDRPETFF. In nucleotides, the CDR3 is TGTGCCAGCAGCTTAGATACTGACAGACCGGAGACTTTCTTT.

The CDR3 nucleotides read TGTGCCAGCAGTTTTCGGAGAGAGACCTATAGCAATCAGCCCCAGCATTTT. It is translated as CASSFRRETYSNQPQHF. The chain carries TRBV28 and TRBJ1-5; D uncertain. Per germline, CDR1 MDHEN and CDR2 SYDVKM. The CDR3 has 17 amino acids. V was pared by 3 bases and J by 0 bases, with 15 bases between.

The genes are TRBV7-3 and TRBJ2-3; D not resolved. This CDR3 comprises 14 residues. CDR1 and CDR2 (germline): SGHTA, FQGTGA. Trimming shortened V by 6 bases and J by 0 bases, and 10 bases separated the two germline ends. The CDR3 DNA reads as TGTGCCAGCAGTCTTAGCCCCAGCACAGATACGCAGTATTTT. It specifies CASSLSPSTDTQYF.

The V call is TRBV5-1, the J call TRBJ1-3; the D gene is possibly TRBD1 (6 bases). V lost 4 bases and J lost 0, with 14 bases in between. This CDR3 region has 16 residues. Germline CDR1 SGHRS, CDR2 YFSETQ. In DNA, the CDR3 is TGCGCCAGCAGCATGCTTACAGGGTCCTCTGGAAACACCATATATTTT. Translation gives CASSMLTGSSGNTIYF.

The rearrangement joins TRBV6-5 to TRBJ1-1; no firm D call. Germline V gene data show CDR1 as MNHEY and CDR2 as SVGAGI. The CDR3 is 15 amino acids. V was trimmed by 3 bases and J by 0 bases, leaving 11 bases between them. The DNA of the CDR3 is TGTGCCAGCAGTTATTCTCCCACTCTGAACACTGAAGCTTTCTTT. This codes for CASSYSPTLNTEAFF.

The rearrangement links TRBV27 to TRBJ2-2, with no clear D. CDR1 is MNHEY, CDR2 SMNVEV, per germline (reference sequence). The V and J ends lost 7 bases and 3 bases respectively, with 9 bases between them. The CDR3 spans 13 residues. CDR3 sequence (DNA): TGTGCCAGCACAACAGCCTACACCGGGGAGCTGTTTTTT. Its protein product is CASTTAYTGELFF.

The rearrangement links TRBV9 to TRBJ2-5, with D unresolved. The germline CDR1 and CDR2 sequences are SGDLS and YYNGEE. V lost 0 bases and J lost 0, with 9 bases in between. This CDR3 contains 15 residues. The CDR3 region has the DNA TGTGCCAGCAGCGTAGACTCAACCTACCAAGAGACCCAGTACTTC. Amino acid sequence: CASSVDSTYQETQYF.

This chain joins TRBV5-4 and TRBJ1-3; no clear D. The CDR3 length is 17 residues. Trimming removed 0 bases from V and 0 bases from J, with 13 bases in between. CDR1 SGHNT and CDR2 YYREEE come from the germline V gene (reference sequence). The CDR3 sequence is CASSLDGGGRSGNTIYF. CDR3 DNA sequence: TGTGCCAGCAGCTTGGATGGTGGAGGACGCTCTGGAAACACCATATATTTT.

V is TRBV5-1 and J is TRBJ2-5; 16 bases agree with TRBD2. The CDR3 has 18 amino acids. CDR1 is SGHRS and CDR2 is YFSETQ in the germline V gene. Losses at the gene ends were 2 bases for V and 1 base for J; bases not matched to a gene: 5. The CDR3 reads CASSLTGTSGRVQETQYF. CDR3 coding DNA: TGCGCCAGCAGCTTAACCGGGACTAGCGGGAGGGTCCAAGAGACCCAGTACTTC.

The J gene is TRBJ2-7, the V gene TRBV5-5, with D perhaps TRBD2 (5 bases). Deletions cut 0 bases from V and 3 bases from J, with 7 bases between. Per the germline V gene, CDR1 is SGHKS and CDR2 is YYEKEE (reference sequence). There are 13 residues in the CDR3. CDR3 DNA sequence: TGTGCCAGCAGCTTGGCCGGGGTCTACGAGCAGTACTTC. Translation gives CASSLAGVYEQYF.

DNA for the CDR3: TGTGCCAGCACCTCCCAAGCGGGGGGTCCAAATGAAAAACTGTTTTTT. The encoded protein is CASTSQAGGPNEKLFF. The chain is built from TRBV4-2 and TRBJ1-4, with D tentatively TRBD1 (5 bases). Between the trimmed V and J ends, which lost 7 bases and 5 bases, there was a span of 20 bases. The CDR3 loop spans 16 amino acids. Germline V CDR1 and CDR2: LGHNA, YNFKEQ.